The clone carrying this T cell receptor beta chain was found a few times. Its antigen is currently unknown. Study-level findings and limits: The larger-cohort validation was restricted to a single TCR beta V-J rearrangement rather than whole repertoires. Tumor memory CD4+ T cell TCR gene usage clustered with blood and lymph node memory CD4+ cells and lymph node naive CD4+ cells.

Cells sorted as Tregs were CD4+, CD25+ and CD127-/low. Semi-nested PCR with Nested Universal Primer A followed constant-region reverse priming of full-length variable regions. TCRdb ran MiXCR on the 5' RACE reads and lists one entry per CDR3 protein. The sample holds under 65,000 distinct CDR3 sequences, less than 25% seen once. Trimming stripped 0 bases from V and 6 bases from J, with 2 bases between. Germline-derived CDR1 and CDR2 are ENHRY and SYGVKD. The CDR3 runs 12 residues. Specimen: tumor-infiltrating Tregs sorted from the breast tumor. The TCR originated in a female donor with breast cancer. The V call is TRBV10-3, the J call TRBJ2-2; D is uncertain. The CDR3 loop reads CAISESPGELFF. CDR3 nucleotides: TGTGCCATCAGTGAGTCTCCCGGGGAGCTGTTTTTT.